This TCR beta chain is drawn from a study of spatial heterogeneity in lung cancer. Study-wide findings and caveats: There were more appearances of ubiquitous expanded tumor TCRs in blood at resection than at follow-up.

V lost 4 bases, J lost 4 bases, and 10 bases stayed unmatched. The CDR3 loop spans 16 amino acids. Germline V gene lookup returns CDR1 SGDLS and CDR2 YYNGEE. Unique molecular identifiers tagged every individual TCR cDNA molecule. Each CDR3 protein is one row after TCRdb ran MiXCR on the 5' RACE reads. This repertoire shows about 18,000 distinct CDR3 sequences, around 19% found once; its top ten account for more than 13%. By share, this clonotype counts as medium-sized. Its specificity is not known. Time point defined: sample taken at primary tumor resection. In each case, whole RNA from tumor, nontumor lung or frozen PBMC was sequenced unsorted. The donors were more than 70 patients with non-small cell lung cancer that was early-stage and untreated.

The sample consisted of PBMCs, taken at surgery. The TCR comes from a male donor with early-stage non-small cell lung cancer. The chain links TRBV9 to TRBJ1-4; 7 nucleotides match TRBD1. The CDR3 reads CASSRFQTGLNEKLFF. The CDR3 bases are TGTGCCAGCAGCCGCTTTCAGACAGGGCTTAATGAAAAACTGTTTTTT. The full variable domain, rest sourced from reference TRBV9 and TRBJ1-4, is DSGVTQTPKHLITATGQRVTLRCSPRSGDLSVYWYQQSLDQGLQFLIQYYNGEERAKGNILERFSAQQFPDLHSELNLSSLELGDSALYFCASSRFQTGLNEKLFFGSGTQLSVL.